The 23 T cell receptor beta chains reported below all come from one sample, sequenced in a study of molecular identifiers for immune sequencing clone quantification. Each CDR3 protein gets one entry after TCRdb re-called the PCR reads with MiXCR. The repertoire holds about 65,000 distinct CDR3 sequences, with 15% to 20% as singletons. The specimen sequenced was naive CD8+ T cells from blood, with Jurkat cell RNA spiked in. Noted subset: FACS-sorted CD8+CD4-CCR7+CD45RA+ naive T cells. These receptors all come from a human donor in good health. Some libraries in this study had Jurkat cell RNA spiked in.

This chain connects TRBV7-9 to TRBJ1-6; no clear D gene. V was shortened by 5 bases and J by 11 bases, with 13 bases between the two germline ends. The CDR3 is 13 amino acids. Germline-derived CDR1 and CDR2 are SEHNR and FQNEAQ (reference sequence). CDR3 loop: CASSPSGLAPLHF. The DNA of the CDR3 is TGTGCCAGCAGCCCCTCAGGTTTGGCACCCCTCCACTTT.

This clonotype was seen repeatedly, ten times or more. The chain employs TRBV11-2 and TRBJ2-3; no reliable D call. The CDR3 loop spans 13 amino acids. CDR1 and CDR2 from the germline V gene are SGHAT and FQNNGV. Trimming stripped 4 bases from V and 4 bases from J, with 9 bases between. The CDR3 DNA is TGTGCCAGCAGCTCCGGGTACTCAGATACGCAGTATTTT. Translation: CASSSGYSDTQYF.

On this clonotype: A much bigger clone sits one base away, suggesting this may be a read error. The rearrangement uses TRBV27 and TRBJ2-3, with 9 positions matching TRBD2. The CDR3 totals 20 residues. CDR1 is MNHEY and CDR2 is SMNVEV in the germline V gene (reference sequence). The CDR3 region is CASSYTRRETSGPSTDTRYF. CDR3 nucleotide sequence: TGTGCCAGCAGTTATACTAGGAGGGAGACTAGCGGCCCTAGCACAGATACGCGGTATTTT.

This clonotype showed up many times. The chain carries TRBV21-1 and TRBJ2-2; the D call in the table, TRBD2, was not verified against the DNA. TRBV21-1 is classified as a pseudogene. The CDR3 covers 19 residues. The CDR3: CASSNAGVLAGDLGGELFF. CDR3 nucleotides: TGTGCCAGCAGCAATGCCGGCGTACTAGCGGGAGACTTAGGCGGGGAGCTGTTTTTT.

A word on this clonotype: Possible read error: a much larger clone is one base away. V and J are TRBV29-1 and TRBJ1-2; D not resolved. V dropped 1 base and J dropped 4 bases, with 7 bases sitting between them. The germline CDR1 and CDR2 sequences are SQVTM and ANQGSEA. The length of the CDR3 is 12 residues. The CDR3 loop is CSVEGRVYGYTF. DNA of the CDR3: TGCAGCGTTGAAGGACGGGTCTATGGCTACACCTTC.

The gene calls are TRBV14 and TRBJ2-1; D is uncertain. Trimming removed 3 bases at V and 4 bases at J, with 1 base between. Germline CDR1 SGHDN, CDR2 FVKESK. This CDR3 has 11 amino acids. CDR3: CASSHYNEQFF. The CDR3 DNA reads as TGTGCCAGCAGCCATTACAATGAGCAGTTCTTC.

This clonotype was seen ten or more times. V is TRBV4-3 and J is TRBJ1-1; D is ambiguous. Germline V gives CDR1 LGHNA, CDR2 YSLEER. The V end lost 0 bases, the J end lost 6 bases, and 8 bases lay between the germline ends. The CDR3 contains 13 residues. CDR3 region: CASSQDRVAEAFF. As DNA, the CDR3 is TGCGCCAGCAGCCAAGATAGGGTTGCTGAAGCTTTCTTT.

This clonotype has at least ten counts. The chain has TRBV11-2 and TRBJ1-1; tentatively, D is TRBD1 (6 bases). The germline CDR1 and CDR2 sequences are SGHAT and FQNNGV. The CDR3 covers 15 residues. V lost 6 bases, J lost 1 base, and 15 bases lay in between. In DNA form, the CDR3 reads TGTGCCAGCAGGGAACAGGGCCTGGCGAACACTGAAGCTTTCTTT. It specifies CASREQGLANTEAFF.

This clonotype was observed a few times. This rearrangement joins TRBV20-1 to TRBJ1-1, with no clear D. V was trimmed by 5 bases and J by 3 bases, leaving 13 bases between them. Per germline, CDR1 DFQATT and CDR2 SNEGSKA (reference sequence). CDR3 length equals 13 residues. The CDR3 DNA follows: TGCAGTGCTCCGCAGAGAGGAGACACTGAAGCTTTCTTT. This translates into CSAPQRGDTEAFF.

This clonotype was found many times. The chain recombines TRBV27 with TRBJ2-7; 8 bases are shared with TRBD1. J gave up 9 bases and V 5 bases, and 12 bases lay outside the gene matches. CDR1 and CDR2 from the germline V gene are MNHEY and SMNVEV (reference sequence). This CDR3 region has 14 residues. The CDR3 DNA sequence: TGTGCCAGCAGTACCCACGGACAGGGATTGGGGCAGTACTTC. Translated, it gives CASSTHGQGLGQYF.

This clonotype was seen many times. The chain employs TRBV6-1 and TRBJ1-1; D is possibly TRBD1 (5 bases). The CDR3 spans 14 residues. The V gene lost 4 bases and the J gene lost 1 base, with 10 bases spanning the gap. Germline CDR1 reads MNHNS; CDR2 reads SASEGT. As DNA, the CDR3 is TGTGCCAGCAGTGGACCCGGACAGAACACTGAAGCTTTCTTT. Protein: CASSGPGQNTEAFF.

This clonotype was seen at least ten times. This CDR3 is CATSERGTGHQPQHF. CDR3 DNA sequence: TGTGCCACCAGTGAGCGGGGGACAGGTCATCAGCCCCAGCATTTT. The rearrangement links TRBV24-1 to TRBJ1-5, with 8 bases identical to TRBD1. CDR3 length: 15 amino acids. The germline CDR1 and CDR2 sequences are KGHDR and SFDVKD. The V and J ends lost 4 bases and 5 bases, in that order; junction bases with no gene match: 6.

The J gene is TRBJ2-1, the V gene TRBV19; a weak D match, TRBD1 (6 bases). The CDR3 sequence is 17 residues long. V gave up 0 bases and J gave up 3 bases, with 15 bases separating them. Germline V gene lookup returns CDR1 LNHDA and CDR2 SQIVND (reference sequence). CDR3 loop: CASSIDIGQIIYNEQFF. DNA for the CDR3: TGTGCCAGTAGTATAGATATTGGACAGATTATCTACAATGAGCAGTTCTTC.

This clonotype ranks as medium-sized. V usage is TRBV7-2 and J usage is TRBJ1-3, with 7 bases lining up with TRBD1. V lost 5 bases to trimming and J lost 0 bases; unmatched junction nucleotides: 16. CDR3 length: 19 amino acids. Germline V gene lookup returns CDR1 SGHTA and CDR2 FQGNSA. The CDR3 DNA follows: TGTGCCAGCAGCCGGGACAGCCCGCTATCATTCACCTCTGGAAACACCATATATTTT. Protein product: CASSRDSPLSFTSGNTIYF.

V usage is TRBV12-3 or TRBV12-4 and J usage is TRBJ2-1, with 9 bases matching TRBD1. Trimming removed 10 bases from V and 4 bases from J; junction bases left unmatched: 8. The CDR3 runs to 14 residues. CDR3 loop: CATTGTGSYNEQFF. CDR3 DNA sequence: TGTGCCACCACTGGGACAGGGTCGTACAATGAGCAGTTCTTC.

This clonotype was recorded many times. V and J are TRBV30 and TRBJ2-3, with TRBD2 as a possible D gene (6 bases). The germline gives CDR1 GTSNPN, CDR2 SVGIG (reference sequence). The CDR3 consists of 17 residues. Trimming removed 0 bases from V and 2 bases from J, with 18 bases in between. CDR3 residues: CAWSVGGAGGFTDTQYF. The CDR3 DNA follows: TGTGCCTGGAGTGTAGGAGGGGCTGGCGGGTTCACAGATACGCAGTATTTT. Together with reference TRBV30 and TRBJ2-3, the CDR3 gives the full variable domain: SQTIHQWPATLVQPVGSPLSLECTVEGTSNPNLYWYRQAAGRGLQLLFYSVGIGQISSEVPQNLSASRPQDRQFILSSKKLLLSDSGFYLCAWSVGGAGGFTDTQYFGPGTRLTVL.

As DNA, the CDR3 is TGTGCCAGCTCCCACGGATACACCCCGTACAATGAGCAGTTCTTC. Translating gives CASSHGYTPYNEQFF. The chain links TRBV18 to TRBJ2-1; D gene uncertain. The V gene lost 6 bases and the J gene lost 4 bases, with 16 bases spanning the gap. The CDR3 covers 15 residues. Germline CDR1 is KGHSH and CDR2 is LQKENI.

There are many counts of this clonotype. The rearrangement joins TRBV5-5 to TRBJ2-7; D may match TRBD1 or TRBD2 (6 bases each). Germline loops: CDR1 SGHKS, CDR2 YYEKEE (reference sequence). Trimming shortened V by 4 bases and J by 3 bases, and 14 bases separated the two germline ends. The CDR3 contains 14 residues. The CDR3 nucleotides are TGTGCCAGCAGCCCGAGCGGAGGGGGCTACGAGCAGTACTTC. This codes for CASSPSGGGYEQYF.

This clonotype was counted at least ten times. The chain has TRBV9 and TRBJ2-6; no clear D gene. Trimming cost V 2 bases and J 2 bases, with 5 bases left between them. Germline-derived CDR1 and CDR2 are SGDLS and YYNGEE. The CDR3 is 14 residues long. CDR3 nucleotide sequence: TGTGCCAGCAGCGTCGCCGCTGGGGCCAACGTCCTGACTTTC. This sequence encodes CASSVAAGANVLTF.

This clonotype occurred once. The J gene is TRBJ2-7, the V gene TRBV13, with TRBD2 matching 7 bases. Germline values: CDR1 PRHDT, CDR2 FYEKMQ (reference sequence). Trimming at V came to 3 bases and at J to 2 bases, leaving 4 bases not matched to a gene. The CDR3 runs to 14 residues. CDR3 in amino acids: CASSLGLTPYEQYF. The CDR3 bases are TGTGCCAGCAGCTTGGGACTAACCCCCTACGAGCAGTACTTC.

This clonotype was seen ten or more times. V usage is TRBV25-1 and J usage is TRBJ2-1; 7 positions match TRBD2. The J segment lost 13 bases and the V segment lost 2 bases, leaving 2 bases of the junction unmatched. Germline V lookup: CDR1 MGHDK, CDR2 SYGVNS. The CDR3 has 11 amino acids. CDR3 sequence: CASSEGTIQFF. The CDR3 DNA reads TGTGCCAGCAGTGAAGGGACTATCCAGTTCTTC.

This chain joins TRBV7-9 and TRBJ1-6, with unresolved D. Germline CDR1 and CDR2: SEHNR and FQNEAQ (reference sequence). V was trimmed by 1 base and J by 7 bases, leaving 2 bases between them. The CDR3 is made up of 12 amino acids. This chain's CDR3 is CASSLGNSPLHF. The CDR3 nucleotides read TGTGCCAGCAGCTTAGGGAATTCACCCCTCCACTTT.

Details on this clonotype: This may be a read error: a much more frequent sequence differs by one nucleotide. This chain joins TRBV20-1 and TRBJ2-2, with 7 bases lining up with TRBD1. With V trimmed by 2 bases and J by 6 bases, 12 bases remained unmatched. CDR3 length: 16 residues. Germline assignment: CDR1 DFQATT and CDR2 SNEGSKA (reference sequence). CDR3 sequence reads: CSARTTGAGGAGELFF. The CDR3 DNA reads TGCAGTGCTAGAACTACCGGGGCAGGGGGTGCCGGGGAGCTGTTTTTT.